This TCR beta chain stems from a study of T-cell memory formation after mild COVID-19. This clonotype was picked up a small number of times. The CDR3 sequence is 15 residues long. Germline CDR1 WNHNN, CDR2 SYGVQD (reference sequence). The V and J ends lost 8 bases and 0 bases, in that order; junction bases with no gene match: 5. TCRdb re-called the 5' RACE reads through MiXCR, storing one row per CDR3 protein. The repertoire has 250,000 to 350,000 distinct CDR3 sequences, over 11% of them found once; the top ten carry 21%. The TCR sequence derives from a man between 18 and 35 years old who had mild COVID-19 (a few samples of this study predate the infection). Cell type and time point are not known. The sample consisted of PBMCs or a T cell subset sorted from them (not recorded which). The chain combines TRBV10-1 with TRBJ2-2; 8 bases agree with TRBD2. Written as DNA, the CDR3 is TGCGCCAGCTCGGCGGGGGGCACGAACACCGGGGAGCTGTTTTTT. It translates to CASSAGGTNTGELFF.